A single sample gave rise to the 2 T cell receptor beta chains below, sequenced in a study of identical twins (dated by TCRdb to the mid-2010s). Libraries were built with 5' RACE. TCRdb names Illumina HiSeq 2000 as the instrument used. TCRdb reprocessed the public reads (quality trimming at Q25 with fastp, clone calling with MiXCR) and kept in-frame beta chains. One record per CDR3 amino acid sequence lists the most common genes and DNA. The sample includes around 550,000 distinct CDR3 sequences, with about 16% observed a single time. The ten most abundant clones make up about 0.4% of the sample. In addition, the sample was reused for a study of yellow fever vaccine responses in identical twins.

Specimen: CD4+ T cells sorted from blood. The receptors were gathered from a woman aged 18-29 years in good health.

The sample holds a few counts of this clonotype. The J gene is TRBJ1-1, the V gene TRBV5-5; the D is unclear. The CDR3 is 14 residues long. Trimming shortened V by 2 bases and J by 0 bases, and 8 bases separated the two germline ends. The V gene's germline CDR1 is SGHKS and CDR2 YYEKEE (reference sequence). The CDR3 region is CASSFGSMNTEAFF. CDR3 nucleotide sequence: TGTGCCAGCAGCTTCGGCAGCATGAACACTGAAGCTTTCTTT.

This clonotype was seen repeatedly, ten times or more. The chain uses TRBV5-6 and TRBJ1-5; possibly TRBD1 for D (5 bases). The CDR3 has 18 amino acids. The germline CDR1 and CDR2 sequences are SGHDT and YYEEEE. Trimming removed 2 bases at V and 3 bases at J, with 21 bases between. CDR3 nucleotides: TGTGCCAGCAGCTTTTTGATAGAAATTTGGGGACCCAATCAGCCCCAGCATTTT. This gives the protein CASSFLIEIWGPNQPQHF. Filled out from reference TRBV5-6 and TRBJ1-5, the complete variable domain reads DAGVTQSPTHLIKTRGQQVTLRCSPKSGHDTVSWYQQALGQGPQFIFQYYEEEERQRGNFPDRFSGHQFPNYSSELNVNALLLGDSALYLCASSFLIEIWGPNQPQHFGDGTRLSIL.